This record looks at one T cell receptor beta chain sequence and its context. Its recognized antigen is unknown. No qualities accompany the bases; no much larger clone lies one base away. This sample was taken from a study of PD-1 blockade in classical Hodgkin lymphoma (dated by TCRdb to 2019 to 2021). For the wider study: Nivolumab dosing was 3 mg/kg intravenously every 2 weeks, continuing until either disease progression or unacceptable toxicity. The study used CyTOF and TCR beta sequencing to define a peripheral blood immune signature of response to PD-1 blockade in classical Hodgkin lymphoma.

Study-wide conclusions, independent of this receptor: A significant rise by C4D1 was seen in CD4+ but not CD8+ TCR diversity (p=0.0027 vs p=0.16), with the rise being most apparent in complete responders (p=0.02). Among trial patients, those achieving complete response had baseline diversity similar to that of newly diagnosed patients, while diversity was significantly lower in partial responders and progressors. Patients starting nivolumab less than 1 year after ASCT had lower diversity and were excluded from later analyses to avoid confounding by immune reconstitution. The study covered only a single clinical trial cohort, and the causes of the repertoire differences, possibly disease activity or prior therapy, were still not defined. Baseline TCR diversity was reported as lower in newly diagnosed patients than in healthy donors, and lower still in relapsed/refractory patients.

Taken with the paper, the label for time point translates to: cycle 4 day 1 (C4D1), after six to seven weeks of nivolumab. Every trial patient had relapsed following autologous stem cell transplantation, and prior brentuximab vedotin exposure was what differed among cohorts A, B and C. The trial cohort comprised about 60 patients with relapsed/refractory classical Hodgkin lymphoma whose best overall responses were complete response, partial response or progressive disease. In the multi-cohort phase II CheckMate 205 trial, trial patients received single-agent nivolumab. Best overall response was determined by an independent review committee according to the 2007 International Working Group response criteria. Trial PBMCs were obtained immediately prior to nivolumab initiation (C1D1) and on therapy at cycle 2 day 1 and cycle 4 day 1. Peripheral blood was collected in 8 mL Vacutainer Cell Preparation Tubes, from which PBMCs were isolated by centrifugation and then cryopreserved.

Based on the germline V gene, the CDR1 and CDR2 sequences are MNHEY and SVGAGI. V loses 6 bases of germline sequence and J loses 4 bases, and the interval between the two ends is 12 bases. Measured from the cysteine to the phenylalanine, the CDR3 is 13 residues long. The read is trimmed to its CDR3 DNA, 39 bases read in frame from base 1. The Qiagen DNeasy kit was used to extract genomic DNA both from unsorted PBMCs and from the negatively selected CD4+ and CD8+ fractions. TCR beta CDR3 regions were amplified by immunoSEQ multiplex PCR using primers annealing to V and J segments. Amplification bias was minimized using a synthetic immune receptor repertoire, and residual bias was removed computationally after sequencing. The study's processing was this. Custom Python scripts were used to quantify repertoire diversity as the Shannon entropy index. Unsorted, CD4+ and CD8+ repertoires were analyzed separately, except in combined analyses where CD4+ and CD8+ sequences were merged in silico. Clonal expansion was defined as a frequency increase of at least 2-fold after treatment compared with C1D1, and clones undetected at baseline were assigned a pseudocount of 0.5. Clones with 0 or 1 copy at C1D1 were classified as singleton clones, and clones with 2 or more copies were classified as non-singleton clones. Clones expanded in unsorted samples were assigned a CD4+, CD8+ or unknown annotation through matching of protein sequences in sorted samples from the same patient. Wilcoxon tests were applied to paired samples to test diversity changes from C1D1 to C4D1. TCRdb mirrors the immuneACCESS table, restricted to in-frame sequences. Some clones are absent from its copies; in checked studies, under half trace to an unresolved V gene, and the reason for the others is unknown. The DNA gave D and trimming, while V, J and clone size come from that table. The sample contains about 64,000 clones, around nine tenths of them found a single time. The ten largest clonotypes hold 8% of the sample.

The receptor was isolated from a human donor with classical Hodgkin lymphoma. The rearrangement combines TRBV6-5 with TRBJ1-2; no D segment can be confidently identified. The specimen comprised peripheral blood mononuclear cells (PBMCs), sampled before the fourth cycle of nivolumab. The sequence in DNA is TGTGCCAGCAGAAACGGGAGGGCCTATGGCTACACCTTC. Its protein is CASRNGRAYGYTF.